Below, one T cell receptor beta chain is given with its context. Its antigen is unknown. Base qualities are not at hand, and no much larger clone is one base apart. Reading the label with the study, this specimen's treatment or condition is: in vitro stimulation with specific CMV peptide epitopes to enrich CMV-specific T cells. This sample is part of a study of T cell repertoires in cytomegalovirus infection (dated by TCRdb to the late 2010s). Study-level background: The peptide stimulations were aimed at well-studied HLA-B-restricted epitopes as well as recently identified HLA-C-restricted CMV epitopes, whose presentation resists viral immunomodulation. Donor HLA type was relevant to the analysis, because carriage of CMV infection together with the matching HLA type was indicated by public TCR beta signatures.

What the research found in general, with its limitations: The ex vivo response was dominated by HLA-C-restricted CMV-specific TCR beta clonotypes, and the single most frequent clonotype in two of eight donors was supplied by these HLA-C-restricted clonotypes. Cumulative frequency of public TCR beta family members discriminated carriers of CMV infection plus the relevant HLA type in this cohort and an independent approximately 370-donor cohort.

The CDR3 starts with the cysteine, ends with the phenylalanine, and has 14 residues. Only CDR3 DNA remains: 42 bases, in frame from the first base. The germline V gene (reference sequence) yields LNHDA for CDR1 and SQIVND for CDR2. Trimmed from V: 4 bases; trimmed from J: 3 bases; junction bases lacking a gene match: 4. TCRdb records Illumina HiSeq 1500 as the sequencer. The public reads were run again by TCRdb, first through fastp at Q25 and then through MiXCR, and only productive beta chains were kept. Every CDR3 protein is listed once, alongside the most common genes and DNA of its rows. Recorded for this sample are 95,000 to 150,000 distinct CDR3 sequences; around 30% of them occurred a single time. The ten largest account for under 65% of the sample.

The chain employs TRBV19 and TRBJ2-7; 9 bases in between match TRBD2. Sequencing used CD8+ T cells from cultured PBMCs, obtained from culture after CMV antigen stimulation. The TCR comes from a human donor in good health (CMV status not recorded). Some clones in this sample may be carry-over from other donors' samples. The DNA reads as follows: TGTGCCAGTAGTAGGCTAGCGGGGAACTACGAGCAGTACTTC. Its coded protein is CASSRLAGNYEQYF.